This entry features one T cell receptor beta chain sequence. The antigen remains undetermined. The V and J ends lost 5 bases and 1 base respectively, with 7 bases between them. The length of the CDR3 is 13 residues. Germline CDR1 and CDR2: SNHLY and FYNNEI. Repertoires were generated with immunoSEQ multiplex PCR, while TCRdb's copy carries only in-frame clones and drops some. The sample has under 50,000 clones, about three quarters seen once. This sample was included in a study of OX40 agonist ivuxolimab in advanced cancers. General observations from the study: Among some nonresponders, normalized T-cell clonal expansion was also low. Clonal expansion by week 6 occurred in CD4+ and CD8+ blood T cells (at 0.1 to 3.0 mg/kg).

The source material was CD4+ or CD8+ T cells sorted from blood, sampled in a trial of the OX40 agonist ivuxolimab. The receptor's source is an adult with an advanced solid tumor such as melanoma, head and neck, liver or kidney cancer. V and J are TRBV2 and TRBJ2-3; D remains ambiguous. The CDR3 coding sequence is TGTGCCAGCAGTTGGGCGGGCACAGATACGCAGTATTTT. Encoded protein: CASSWAGTDTQYF.